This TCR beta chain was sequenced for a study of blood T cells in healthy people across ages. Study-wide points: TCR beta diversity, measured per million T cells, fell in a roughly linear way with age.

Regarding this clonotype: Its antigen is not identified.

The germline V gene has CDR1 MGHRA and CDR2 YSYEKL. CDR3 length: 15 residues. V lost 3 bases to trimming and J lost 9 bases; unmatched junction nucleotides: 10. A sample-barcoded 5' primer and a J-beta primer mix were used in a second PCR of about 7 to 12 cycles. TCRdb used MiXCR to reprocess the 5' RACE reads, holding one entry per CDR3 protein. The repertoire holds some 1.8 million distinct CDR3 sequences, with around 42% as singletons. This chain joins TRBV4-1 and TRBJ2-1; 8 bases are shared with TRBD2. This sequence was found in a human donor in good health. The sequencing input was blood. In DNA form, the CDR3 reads TGCGCCAGCAGCCAGGAGGGACTAGTCTCGGGTGAGCAGTTCTTC. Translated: CASSQEGLVSGEQFF.